This TCR beta chain was sequenced in a study of response to subunit inactivated influenza vaccine. Study-level results: New T cells are recruited in small numbers by each seasonal influenza vaccination, according to the authors' suggestion.

This clonotype occurred a few times. What it binds is unknown. TCRdb re-called the RT-PCR reads through MiXCR, storing one row per CDR3 protein. Found here are fewer than 700,000 distinct CDR3 sequences, 10% to 15% of them singletons; the top ten hold around 12%. The CDR3 extends over 14 amino acids. Germline CDR1 reads MDHEN; CDR2 reads SYDVKM. The V end was cut by 7 bases, the J end by 5 bases, with 18 bases between. The TCR comes from a man aged 45-65 years who received an inactivated influenza vaccine. V and J are TRBV28 and TRBJ2-7; D not certain. Sequences were derived from PBMCs from blood, sampled 35 to 45 days after vaccination. Here the CDR3 DNA reads TGTGCCAGCACCCCCGAGTGGCGACGACACGAGCAGTACTTC. Encoded protein: CASTPEWRRHEQYF.